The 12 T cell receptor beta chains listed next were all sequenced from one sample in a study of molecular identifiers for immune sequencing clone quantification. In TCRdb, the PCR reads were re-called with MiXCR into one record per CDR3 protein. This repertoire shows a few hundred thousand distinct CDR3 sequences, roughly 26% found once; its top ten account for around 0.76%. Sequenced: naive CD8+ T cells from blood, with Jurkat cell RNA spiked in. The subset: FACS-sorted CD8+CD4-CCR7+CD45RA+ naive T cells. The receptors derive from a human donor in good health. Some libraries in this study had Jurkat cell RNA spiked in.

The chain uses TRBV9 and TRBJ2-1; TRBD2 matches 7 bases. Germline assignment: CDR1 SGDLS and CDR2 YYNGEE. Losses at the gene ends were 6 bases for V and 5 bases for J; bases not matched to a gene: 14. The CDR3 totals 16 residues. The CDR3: CASNGKVREPNNEQFF. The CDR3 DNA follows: TGTGCCAGCAACGGAAAGGTGCGGGAGCCTAACAATGAGCAGTTCTTC.

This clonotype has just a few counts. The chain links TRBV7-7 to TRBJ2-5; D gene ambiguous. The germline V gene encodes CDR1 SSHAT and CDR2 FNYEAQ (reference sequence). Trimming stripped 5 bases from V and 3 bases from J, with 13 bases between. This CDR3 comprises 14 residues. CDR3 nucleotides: TGTGCCAGCAGCCCACTCGAAGATAAAGAGACCCAGTACTTC. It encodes CASSPLEDKETQYF.

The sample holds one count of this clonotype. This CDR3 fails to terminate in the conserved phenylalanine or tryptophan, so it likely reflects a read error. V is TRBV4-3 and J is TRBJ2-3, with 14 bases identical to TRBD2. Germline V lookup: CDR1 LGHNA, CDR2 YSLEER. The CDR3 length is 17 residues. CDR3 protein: CGSSQGLAGGLTDTQYL. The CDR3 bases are TGCGGCAGCAGCCAAGGACTAGCGGGAGGCCTCACAGATACGCAGTATCTT.

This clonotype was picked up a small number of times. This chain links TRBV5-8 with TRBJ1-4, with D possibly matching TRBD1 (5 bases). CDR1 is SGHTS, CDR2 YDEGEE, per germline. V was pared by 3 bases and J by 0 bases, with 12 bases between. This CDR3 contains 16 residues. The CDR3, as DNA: TGTGCCAGCAGCTCGTTATCAGGGACAACTAATGAAAAACTGTTTTTT. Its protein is CASSSLSGTTNEKLFF.

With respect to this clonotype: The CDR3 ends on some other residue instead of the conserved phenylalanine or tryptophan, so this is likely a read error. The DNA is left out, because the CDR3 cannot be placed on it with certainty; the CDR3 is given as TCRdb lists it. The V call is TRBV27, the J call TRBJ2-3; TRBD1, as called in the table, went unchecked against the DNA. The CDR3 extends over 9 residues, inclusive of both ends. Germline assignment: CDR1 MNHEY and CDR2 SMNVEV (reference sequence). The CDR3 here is CANNSSPRG.

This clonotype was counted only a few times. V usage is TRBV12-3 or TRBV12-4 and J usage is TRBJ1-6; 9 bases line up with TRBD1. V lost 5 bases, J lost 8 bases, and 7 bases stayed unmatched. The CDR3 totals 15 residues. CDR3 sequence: CASSGQGLRDSPLHF. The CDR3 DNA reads TGTGCCAGCAGTGGACAGGGGCTGAGGGATTCACCCCTCCACTTT.

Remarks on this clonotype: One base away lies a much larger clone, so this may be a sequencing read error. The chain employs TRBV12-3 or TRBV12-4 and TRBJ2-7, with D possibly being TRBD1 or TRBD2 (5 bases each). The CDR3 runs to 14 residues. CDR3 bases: TGTGCCAGCAGTCCTCCGGGACGAGTGTACGAGCGGTACTTC. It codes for CASSPPGRVYERYF.

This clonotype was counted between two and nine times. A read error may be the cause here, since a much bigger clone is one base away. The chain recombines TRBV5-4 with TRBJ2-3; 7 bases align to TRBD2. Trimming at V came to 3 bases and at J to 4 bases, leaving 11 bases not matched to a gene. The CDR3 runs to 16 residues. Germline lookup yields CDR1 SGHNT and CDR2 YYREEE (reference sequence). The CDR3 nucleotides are TGTGCCAGCAGCTCGACCCCAGAGCGGGGCTCAGATACGCAGTATTTT. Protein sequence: CASSSTPERGSDTQYF.

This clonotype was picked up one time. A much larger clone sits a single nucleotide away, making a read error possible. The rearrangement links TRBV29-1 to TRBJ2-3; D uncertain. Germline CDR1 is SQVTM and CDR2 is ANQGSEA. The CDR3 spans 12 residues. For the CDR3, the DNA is TGCTGCGTAGCAGATAACACAGATACGCAGTATTTT. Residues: CCVADNTDTQYF.

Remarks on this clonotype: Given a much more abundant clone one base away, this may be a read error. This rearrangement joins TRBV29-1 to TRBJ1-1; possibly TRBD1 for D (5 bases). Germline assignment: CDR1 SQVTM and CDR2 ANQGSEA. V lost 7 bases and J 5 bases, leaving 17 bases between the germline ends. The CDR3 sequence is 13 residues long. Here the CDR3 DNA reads TGCAGCGCGGTTGGGGGTATGTGGACTGAAGCTTTCTTT. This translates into CSAVGGMWTEAFF.

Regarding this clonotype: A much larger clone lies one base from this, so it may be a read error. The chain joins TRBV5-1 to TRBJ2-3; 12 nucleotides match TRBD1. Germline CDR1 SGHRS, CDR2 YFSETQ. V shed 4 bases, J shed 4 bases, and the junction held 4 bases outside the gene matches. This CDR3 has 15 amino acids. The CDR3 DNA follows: TGCGCCAGCAGCGCGGGACAGGGGGCCCCAGATACGCAGTATTTT. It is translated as CASSAGQGAPDTQYF.

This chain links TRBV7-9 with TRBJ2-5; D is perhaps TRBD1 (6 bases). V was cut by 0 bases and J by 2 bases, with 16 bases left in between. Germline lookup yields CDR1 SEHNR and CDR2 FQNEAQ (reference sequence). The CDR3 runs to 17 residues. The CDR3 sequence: CASSLAAGFQGQETQYF. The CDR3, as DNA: TGTGCCAGCAGCTTAGCTGCAGGCTTTCAGGGGCAAGAGACCCAGTACTTC. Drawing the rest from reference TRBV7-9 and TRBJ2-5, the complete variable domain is DTGVSQNPRHKITKRGQNVTFRCDPISEHNRLYWYRQTLGQGPEFLTYFQNEAQLEKSRLLSDRFSAERPKGSFSTLEIQRTEQGDSAMYLCASSLAAGFQGQETQYFGPGTRLLVL.